This T cell receptor (beta chain) was sequenced during a study of T cell responses to AZD1222 COVID-19 vaccine. General observations from the study: Most donors were white British, females outnumbered males, and clonal diversity was possibly underestimated.

TCRdb's copy holds only in-frame clones and misses some; the assay was immunoSEQ multiplex PCR. The sample holds some 100,000 clones, 70% to 90% seen once. Details on this clone: Its antigen is undetermined.

The CDR3 loop spans 17 amino acids. Germline V gene data show CDR1 as LNHDA and CDR2 as SQIVND (reference sequence). Trimming took 2 bases from V and 5 from J; bases not matched to a gene: 11. The rearrangement links TRBV19 to TRBJ1-2; 10 nucleotides line up with TRBD1. The receptor was derived from an adult in good health. The source was peripheral blood, collected on day 0 of AZD1222 vaccination. The CDR3 DNA sequence: TGTGCCAGTAGTATATTTTCGGGGGGGACAGGGGTATATGGCTACACCTTC. This encodes CASSIFSGGTGVYGYTF.